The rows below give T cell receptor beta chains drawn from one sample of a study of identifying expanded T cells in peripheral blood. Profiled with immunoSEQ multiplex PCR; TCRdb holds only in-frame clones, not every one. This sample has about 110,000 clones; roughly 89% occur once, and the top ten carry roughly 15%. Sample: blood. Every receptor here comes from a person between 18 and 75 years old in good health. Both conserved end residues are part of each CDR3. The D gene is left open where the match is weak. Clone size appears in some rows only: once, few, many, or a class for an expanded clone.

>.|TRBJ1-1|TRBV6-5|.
TGTGCCAGCAGTTACGAGCCGACAGTGAACACTGAAGCTTTCTTT
CASSYEPTVNTEAFF
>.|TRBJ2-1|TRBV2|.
TGTGCCAGCAGTGAGACTACCCCACGAGTGGGAAATGAGCAGTTCTTC
CASSETTPRVGNEQFF
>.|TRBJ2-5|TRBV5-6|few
TGTGCCAGCAGCTTGGACGGGGTCCAAGAGACCCAGTACTTC
CASSLDGVQETQYF
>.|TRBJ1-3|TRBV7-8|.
TGTGCCAGCAGCTTAGTGATGGGCTCTGGAAACACCATATATTTT
CASSLVMGSGNTIYF
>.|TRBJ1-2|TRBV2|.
TGTGCCAGCATTCCGGCCCGGGCAGGGGACTATGGCTACACCTTC
CASIPARAGDYGYTF
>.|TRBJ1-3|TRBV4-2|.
TGTGCCAGCAGCCAACGGGGGGCTGGAAACACCATATATTTT
CASSQRGAGNTIYF
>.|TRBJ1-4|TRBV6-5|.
TGTGCCAGCAGTTATGGCAGGCCAAATGAAAAACTGTTTTTT
CASSYGRPNEKLFF
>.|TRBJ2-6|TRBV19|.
TGTGCCAGTAGTATTCTCGGGGCGGGTGGGGCCAACGTCCTGACTTTC
CASSILGAGGANVLTF
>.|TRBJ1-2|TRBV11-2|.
TGTGCCAGCAGCTTAGATCCCCGTGAAGGGGGCTACACCTTC
CASSLDPREGGYTF
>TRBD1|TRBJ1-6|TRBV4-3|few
TGCGCCAGCAGCCCGCGACAGGGATCACCCCTCCACTTT
CASSPRQGSPLHF
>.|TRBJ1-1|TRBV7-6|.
TGTGCCAGCAGCTTAACTGGGGGGCCTGGGAACACTGAAGCTTTCTTT
CASSLTGGPGNTEAFF
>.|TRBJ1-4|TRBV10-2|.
TGCGCCAGCGGGGAAAGGGAACTTAGACTGTTTTTT
CASGERELRLFF
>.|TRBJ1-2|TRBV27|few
TGTGCCAGCAGTGTTGACGGGGTCTATGGCTACACCTTC
CASSVDGVYGYTF
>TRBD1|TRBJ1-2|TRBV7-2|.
TGTGCCAGCAGCTTGCGGTCGCCTCGGGACAGGGGGAGGGATGGCTACACCTTC
CASSLRSPRDRGRDGYTF
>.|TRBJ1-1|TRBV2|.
TGTGCCAGAAACGGCGGCCCGAGCACTGAAGCTTTCTTT
CARNGGPSTEAFF
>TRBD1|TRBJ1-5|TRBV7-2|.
TGTGCCAGCAGCCCCGACAGGGTTAGCAATCAGCCCCAGCATTTT
CASSPDRVSNQPQHF
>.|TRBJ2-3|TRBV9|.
TGTGCCAGCAGCCCTGAGGACTACGCAATACGTGGGTATTTT
CASSPEDYAIRGYF
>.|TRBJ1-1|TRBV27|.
TGTGCCAGCAGTTCGGGGGTGGGCACTGAAGCTTTCTTT
CASSSGVGTEAFF